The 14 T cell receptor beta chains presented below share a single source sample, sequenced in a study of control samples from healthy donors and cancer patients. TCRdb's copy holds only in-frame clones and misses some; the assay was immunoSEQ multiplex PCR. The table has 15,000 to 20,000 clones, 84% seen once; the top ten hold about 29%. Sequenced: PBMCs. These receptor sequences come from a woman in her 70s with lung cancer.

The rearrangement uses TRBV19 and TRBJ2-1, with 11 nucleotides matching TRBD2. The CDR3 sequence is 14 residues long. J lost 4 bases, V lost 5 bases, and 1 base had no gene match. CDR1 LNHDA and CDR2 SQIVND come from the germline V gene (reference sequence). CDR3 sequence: CASSSSGRYNEQFF. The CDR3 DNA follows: TGTGCCAGTAGTTCTAGCGGGAGGTACAATGAGCAGTTCTTC. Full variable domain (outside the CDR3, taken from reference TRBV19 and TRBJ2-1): DGGITQSPKYLFRKEGQNVTLSCEQNLNHDAMYWYRQDPGQGLRLIYYSQIVNDFQKGDIAEGYSVSREKKESFPLTVTSAQKNPTAFYLCASSSSGRYNEQFFGPGTRLTVL.

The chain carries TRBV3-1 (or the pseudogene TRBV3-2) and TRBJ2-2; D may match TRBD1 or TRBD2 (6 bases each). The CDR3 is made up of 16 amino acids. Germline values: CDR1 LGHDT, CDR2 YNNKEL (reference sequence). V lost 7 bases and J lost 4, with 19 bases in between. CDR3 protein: CASTLYGGRSTGELFF. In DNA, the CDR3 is TGTGCCAGCACCCTGTATGGGGGGCGTAGCACCGGGGAGCTGTTTTTT.

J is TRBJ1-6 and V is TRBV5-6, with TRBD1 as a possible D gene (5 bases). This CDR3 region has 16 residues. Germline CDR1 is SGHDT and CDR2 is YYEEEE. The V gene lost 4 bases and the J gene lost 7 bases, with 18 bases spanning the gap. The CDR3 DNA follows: TGTGCCAGCAGCCCTTGGGCCAGGGCAGGGAATTCACCCCTCCACTTT. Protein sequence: CASSPWARAGNSPLHF.

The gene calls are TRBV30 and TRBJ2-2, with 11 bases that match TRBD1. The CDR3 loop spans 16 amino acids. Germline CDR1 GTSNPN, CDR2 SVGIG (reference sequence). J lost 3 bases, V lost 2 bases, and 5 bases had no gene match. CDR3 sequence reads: CAWSPRDRGYTGELFF. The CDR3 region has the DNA TGTGCCTGGAGTCCTCGGGACAGGGGGTACACCGGGGAGCTGTTTTTT.

DNA of the CDR3: TGTGCCAGCAGTAGCGGGACAGGGTTTTATGGCTACACCTTC. As protein: CASSSGTGFYGYTF. The V call is TRBV28, the J call TRBJ1-2, with 9 positions matching TRBD1. The germline gives CDR1 MDHEN, CDR2 SYDVKM. V was pared by 5 bases and J by 5 bases, with 6 bases of the junction left unmatched. This CDR3 contains 14 residues.

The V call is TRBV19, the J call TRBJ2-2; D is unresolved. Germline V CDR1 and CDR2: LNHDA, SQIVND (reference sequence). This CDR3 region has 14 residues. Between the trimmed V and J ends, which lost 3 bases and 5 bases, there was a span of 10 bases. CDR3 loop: CASSISIGTGELFF. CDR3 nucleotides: TGTGCCAGTAGTATTTCGATCGGGACCGGGGAGCTGTTTTTT.

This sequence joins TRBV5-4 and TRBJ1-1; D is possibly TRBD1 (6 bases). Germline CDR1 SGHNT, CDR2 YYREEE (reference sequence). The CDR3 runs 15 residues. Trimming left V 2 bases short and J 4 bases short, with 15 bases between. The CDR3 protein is CASSLDRSSVTEAFF. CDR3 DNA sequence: TGTGCCAGCAGCTTAGACAGGTCTTCCGTCACTGAAGCTTTCTTT.

The CDR3 DNA reads as TGTGCCAGCAGTTCCCCCCGGGGGGCAGCTCCTACGAGGCAGTACTTC. Residues: CASSSPRGAAPTRQYF. This chain joins TRBV7-2 and TRBJ2-7; D possibly corresponds to TRBD2 (7 bases). V lost 6 bases and J 9 bases, leaving 27 bases between the germline ends. This CDR3 region has 16 residues. Germline V gene sequence: CDR1 SGHTA, CDR2 FQGNSA.

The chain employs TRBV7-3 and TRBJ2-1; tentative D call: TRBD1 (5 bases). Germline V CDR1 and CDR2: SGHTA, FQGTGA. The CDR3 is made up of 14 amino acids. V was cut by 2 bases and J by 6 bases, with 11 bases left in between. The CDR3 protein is CASSLQTASNEQFF. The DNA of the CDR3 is TGTGCCAGCAGCTTACAGACAGCTAGCAATGAGCAGTTCTTC.

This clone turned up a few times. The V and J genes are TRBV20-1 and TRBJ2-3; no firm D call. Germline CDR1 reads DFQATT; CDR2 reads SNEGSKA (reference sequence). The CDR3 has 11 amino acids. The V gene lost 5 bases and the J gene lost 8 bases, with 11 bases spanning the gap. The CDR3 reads CSAGRAATQYF. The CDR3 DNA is TGCAGTGCTGGAAGGGCGGCTACGCAGTATTTT.

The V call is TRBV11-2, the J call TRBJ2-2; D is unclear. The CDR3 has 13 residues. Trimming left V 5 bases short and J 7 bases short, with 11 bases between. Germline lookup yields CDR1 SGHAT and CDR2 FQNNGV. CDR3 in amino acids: CASSQTLIGELFF. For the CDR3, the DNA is TGTGCCAGCAGCCAAACCCTAATCGGGGAGCTGTTTTTT.

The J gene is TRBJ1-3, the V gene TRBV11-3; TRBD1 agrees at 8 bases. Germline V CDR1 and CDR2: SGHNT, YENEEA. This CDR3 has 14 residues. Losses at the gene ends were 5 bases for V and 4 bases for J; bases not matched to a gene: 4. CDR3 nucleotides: TGTGCCAGCAGCCGGGACAGGAAAGGAAACACCATATATTTT. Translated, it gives CASSRDRKGNTIYF.

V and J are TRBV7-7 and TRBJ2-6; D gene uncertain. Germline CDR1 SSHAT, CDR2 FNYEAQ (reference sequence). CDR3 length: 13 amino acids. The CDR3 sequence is CASAPRGANVLTF. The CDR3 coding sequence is TGTGCTTCTGCCCCGAGGGGGGCCAACGTCCTGACTTTC.

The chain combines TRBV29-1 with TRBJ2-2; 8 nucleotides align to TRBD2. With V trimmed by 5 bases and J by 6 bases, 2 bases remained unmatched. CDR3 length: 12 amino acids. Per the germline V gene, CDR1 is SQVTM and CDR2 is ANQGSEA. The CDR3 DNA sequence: TGCAGCGTTCTACTAGCGGCCGGGGAGCTGTTTTTT. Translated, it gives CSVLLAAGELFF.